This T cell receptor (beta chain) was profiled in a study of blood T cell repertoires in COVID-19. Across the whole study: Specimens from acute and convalescent COVID-19 originated in the United States, Italy and Spain. The analysed material was cDNA or gDNA that came from T cells, B-cell-depleted T cells, or PBMCs.

In the original analysis: Estimation of nucleated cell counts relied on the amplification of reference gene primers. Only in-frame clones appear in the TCRdb table, and some are missing; sequencing was by immunoSEQ multiplex PCR. Clone size and V and J calls were adopted from that table, with D and trimming inferred from the DNA. There are about 34,000 clones in the sample; approximately 82% occur only once, and 14% to 15% lies in the top ten. The ends lost 6 bases at V and 6 bases at J; junction bases unmatched: 4. CDR3 length equals 11 residues. CDR1 and CDR2 (germline): SQVTM, ANQGSEA. Sequenced sample: peripheral blood. The rearrangement uses TRBV29-1 and TRBJ2-7; TRBD2 matches at 8 bases. The sequence derives from a man older than 75 with active or convalescent COVID-19. For the CDR3, the DNA is TGCAGCGTCCGGGGGGGAGGCGAGCAGTACTTC. It specifies CSVRGGGEQYF.